This TCR beta chain is from a study of CD8+ T cells in alopecia areata. Treatment described: oral pan-JAK inhibitor, 5-10 mg twice daily. cDNA prepared by RNA extraction and subsequent reverse transcription served as the template for sequencing. Sequencing used immunoSEQ multiplex PCR; TCRdb keeps in-frame clones, though not all of them. The data show roughly 110,000 clones, 84% seen once. Germline CDR1 and CDR2: SGHKS and YYEKEE (reference sequence). The germline V and J ends were trimmed by 0 bases and 10 bases, with 7 bases remaining between them. The CDR3 runs 11 residues. The source material was CD8+ T cells sorted from blood, sampled at week 24, from a patient treated with tofacitinib. The receptor was isolated from a human donor with alopecia areata. This chain connects TRBV5-5 to TRBJ1-1; D is uncertain. The CDR3: CASSLAEPAFF. The CDR3 DNA follows: TGTGCCAGCAGCTTGGCAGAGCCAGCTTTCTTT.